This T cell receptor beta chain was identified in a study of regulatory T cells in long-lasting Graves disease. Germline V gene data show CDR1 as SGHTA and CDR2 as FQGNSA. The CDR3 is made up of 13 amino acids. V gave up 5 bases and J gave up 10 bases, with 12 bases separating them. Time point given: newly diagnosed GD, antithyroid drugs for less than 3 months. Making the TCR library involved RNA that had been extracted from PBMCs. Arm-PCR of CDR3 regions and iRepertoire HTBI primers were the basis on which TCR beta libraries were built. Each CDR3 protein gets one entry after TCRdb re-called the multiplex PCR reads with MiXCR. The profile shows 450,000 to 700,000 distinct CDR3 sequences, roughly 14% of them singletons. These data were likewise used in another study, on T cells in Graves' hyperthyroidism and ophthalmopathy.

V and J are TRBV7-2 and TRBJ1-6; D ambiguous. The specimen was peripheral blood mononuclear cells (PBMCs), collected at new diagnosis, from a patient treated with antithyroid drugs. The sequence came from a man aged 25-45 years with Graves disease. The CDR3: CASSQVGRSPLHF. CDR3 sequence (DNA): TGTGCCAGCAGCCAGGTCGGGAGGTCACCCCTCCACTTT.